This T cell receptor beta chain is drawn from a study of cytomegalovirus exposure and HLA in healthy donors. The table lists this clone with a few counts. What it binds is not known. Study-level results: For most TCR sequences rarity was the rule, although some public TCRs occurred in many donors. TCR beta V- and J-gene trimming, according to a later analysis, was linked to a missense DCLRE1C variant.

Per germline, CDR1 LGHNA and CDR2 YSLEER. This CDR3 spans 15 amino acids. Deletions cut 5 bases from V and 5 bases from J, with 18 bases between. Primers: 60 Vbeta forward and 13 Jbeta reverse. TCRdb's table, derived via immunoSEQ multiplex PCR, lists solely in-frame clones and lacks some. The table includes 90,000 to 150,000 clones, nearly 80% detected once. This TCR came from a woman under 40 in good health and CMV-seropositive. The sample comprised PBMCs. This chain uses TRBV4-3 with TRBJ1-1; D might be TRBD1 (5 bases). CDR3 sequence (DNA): TGCGCCAGCAGCTTAGGGGTAGGGGAGGGAACTGAAGCTTTCTTT. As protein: CASSLGVGEGTEAFF.